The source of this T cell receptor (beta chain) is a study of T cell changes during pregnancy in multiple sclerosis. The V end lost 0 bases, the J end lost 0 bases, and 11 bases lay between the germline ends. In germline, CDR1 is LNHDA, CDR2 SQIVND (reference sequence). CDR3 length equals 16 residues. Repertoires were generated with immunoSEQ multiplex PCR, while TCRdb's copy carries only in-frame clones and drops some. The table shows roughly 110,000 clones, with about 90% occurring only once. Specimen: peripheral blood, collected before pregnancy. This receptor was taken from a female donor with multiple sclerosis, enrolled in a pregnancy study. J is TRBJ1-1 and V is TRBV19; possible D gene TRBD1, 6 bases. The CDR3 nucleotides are TGTGCCAGTAGTATAGATCAGAGGGGGATGAACACTGAAGCTTTCTTT. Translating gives CASSIDQRGMNTEAFF.